These 17 T cell receptor beta chains came from one sample sequenced in a study of cytomegalovirus exposure and HLA in healthy donors. PCR was performed using 60 Vbeta and 13 Jbeta primers. Data came from immunoSEQ multiplex PCR; TCRdb stores just in-frame clones and leaves some out. The sample comprises about 120,000 clones, 82% of which are singletons, and roughly a fifth rests with the top ten. Source material: PBMCs. The receptors stem from a man aged 25-45 years in good health and CMV-seropositive.

The chain carries TRBV10-2 and TRBJ1-1, with TRBD1 identical over 8 bases. The trim removed 2 bases at V and 12 bases at J, leaving 5 bases unmatched. CDR1 is WSHSY and CDR2 is SAAADI in the germline V gene. CDR3 length equals 12 residues. CDR3 nucleotide sequence: TGCGCCAGCAGTGAGCCGGACAGGGCGACTTTCTTT. Protein sequence: CASSEPDRATFF.

The chain links TRBV5-1 to TRBJ1-1; D is unclear. Germline V gene sequence: CDR1 SGHRS, CDR2 YFSETQ. V gave up 0 bases and J gave up 5 bases, with 8 bases separating them. The CDR3 is made up of 13 amino acids. CDR3 sequence: CASSLGTGTEAFF. The CDR3 bases are TGCGCCAGCAGCTTGGGGACGGGAACTGAAGCTTTCTTT.

J is TRBJ2-7 and V is TRBV30; D is unresolved. This CDR3 spans 14 amino acids. CDR1 and CDR2 from the germline V gene are GTSNPN and SVGIG (reference sequence). Trimming pared 1 base from V and 2 bases from J, leaving 12 bases between. In DNA form, the CDR3 reads TGTGCCTGGAGTGATCACAGTCCGCCCTACGAGCAGTACGTC. As protein: CAWSDHSPPYEQYV.

Turning to this clone: Other DNA sequences in this specimen translate into the identical CDR3. The chain recombines TRBV11-2 with TRBJ1-1; 9 bases fit TRBD1. Losses at the gene ends were 5 bases for V and 5 bases for J; bases not matched to a gene: 6. The CDR3 runs to 14 residues. Per the germline V gene, CDR1 is SGHAT and CDR2 is FQNNGV. The CDR3 region is CASSPRQGGTEAFF. Written as DNA, the CDR3 is TGTGCCAGCAGCCCACGACAGGGGGGTACTGAAGCTTTCTTT.

This clone was observed a handful of times. The chain joins TRBV29-1 to TRBJ2-7; D is undetermined. Trimming pared 0 bases from V and 2 bases from J, leaving 11 bases between. The CDR3 has 14 amino acids. CDR1 is SQVTM and CDR2 is ANQGSEA in the germline V gene. The CDR3 coding sequence is TGCAGCGTTGAAGATCAGGTCAAAACCTACGAGCAGTACGTC. As protein: CSVEDQVKTYEQYV.

V gene TRBV29-1 combines with J gene TRBJ2-1; TRBD1 agrees at 8 bases. This CDR3 contains 14 residues. The junction had 12 bases not matched to a gene; V was cut back by 5 bases and J by 9 bases. Germline loops: CDR1 SQVTM, CDR2 ANQGSEA. In DNA form, the CDR3 reads TGCAGCGTTTCCCAGGGGGCTTCTCGGTCTGAGCAGTTCTTC. Amino acid sequence: CSVSQGASRSEQFF.

V gene TRBV11-2 combines with J gene TRBJ2-3; 14 nucleotides agree with TRBD2. J lost 2 bases, V lost 0 bases, and 4 bases had no gene match. The CDR3 spans 18 residues. Germline-derived CDR1 and CDR2 are SGHAT and FQNNGV. This chain's CDR3 is CASSLDRTSGGTTDTQYF. DNA of the CDR3: TGTGCCAGCAGCTTAGACCGGACTAGCGGGGGGACCACAGATACGCAGTATTTT.

The chain recombines TRBV18 with TRBJ1-2; D uncertain. Trimming shortened V by 2 bases and J by 2 bases, and 6 bases separated the two germline ends. This CDR3 comprises 13 residues. Germline V gives CDR1 KGHSH, CDR2 LQKENI. The CDR3 DNA follows: TGTGCCAGCTCACCAGCGGAGAACTATGGCTACACCTTC. It yields the protein CASSPAENYGYTF.

This clone was counted a single time. The DNA of the CDR3 is TGTGCCACCAGCCGGACAGGGATCGGAGAGACCCAGTACTTC. The encoded protein is CATSRTGIGETQYF. The V call is TRBV15, the J call TRBJ2-5; 8 bases match TRBD1. Trimming cost V 5 bases and J 4 bases; bases outside gene matches: 6. The CDR3 consists of 14 residues. CDR1 is LNHNV and CDR2 is YYDKDF in the germline V gene (reference sequence).

The chain joins TRBV7-2 to TRBJ2-7; unclear D gene. V was cut by 1 base and J by 3 bases, with 13 bases left in between. The germline CDR1 and CDR2 sequences are SGHTA and FQGNSA. This CDR3 has 15 residues. As DNA, the CDR3 is TGTGCCAGCAGCTTAGATTTTAACAGCCTCTACGAGCAGTACTTC. Protein: CASSLDFNSLYEQYF. Complete variable domain (other parts from reference TRBV7-2 and TRBJ2-7): GAGVSQSPSNKVTEKGKDVELRCDPISGHTALYWYRQSLGQGLEFLIYFQGNSAPDKSGLPSDRFSAERTGGSVSTLTIQRTQQEDSAVYLCASSLDFNSLYEQYFGPGTRLTVT.

This clone occurred a few times. CDR3 in DNA: TGTGCCAGCAGCGGGACAGTTGGTCAGCCCCAGCATTTT. Translating it yields CASSGTVGQPQHF. The chain couples TRBV4-2 to TRBJ1-5; the match to TRBD1 covers 7 bases. Germline-derived CDR1 and CDR2 are LGHNA and YNFKEQ. The V segment lost 5 bases and the J segment 6 bases; nucleotides outside the gene matches: 4. The CDR3 length is 13 residues.

This clone was found a few times. The chain recombines TRBV7-6 with TRBJ1-4; D possibly corresponds to TRBD1 (6 bases). The length of the CDR3 is 13 residues. The germline V and J ends were trimmed by 3 bases and 14 bases, with 16 bases remaining between them. CDR1 is SGHVS, CDR2 FNYEAQ, per germline. CDR3 nucleotide sequence: TGTGCCAGCAGCTTGGGAGCCCACAGGGTGCTGTTTTTT. Translated: CASSLGAHRVLFF.

The chain combines TRBV19 with TRBJ2-7; TRBD1 aligns across 8 bases. Trimming at V came to 4 bases and at J to 5 bases, leaving 4 bases not matched to a gene. This CDR3 contains 13 residues. Germline V gene data show CDR1 as LNHDA and CDR2 as SQIVND (reference sequence). CDR3 loop: CASSTGQGNEQYV. The CDR3 DNA is TGTGCCAGTAGTACCGGACAGGGCAACGAGCAGTACGTC.

The chain links TRBV30 to TRBJ2-6; the D gene is possibly TRBD1 (6 bases). Per germline, CDR1 GTSNPN and CDR2 SVGIG (reference sequence). This CDR3 has 14 residues. Trimming removed 8 bases at V and 4 bases at J, with 15 bases between. This chain's CDR3 is CASIRGSGANVLTF. The CDR3 DNA reads TGTGCCAGCATCAGGGGTTCCGGGGCCAACGTCCTGACTTTC.

J is TRBJ2-7 and V is TRBV6-1, with 13 bases matching TRBD2. Germline lookup yields CDR1 MNHNS and CDR2 SASEGT. V lost 6 bases to trimming and J lost 7 bases; unmatched junction nucleotides: 6. The CDR3 runs 14 residues. The DNA of the CDR3 is TGTGCCAGCAGACTAGCGGGGGGGCCAAGGGAGCAGTACTTC. Its translation: CASRLAGGPREQYF.

The chain employs TRBV5-1 and TRBJ2-3; D is possibly TRBD1 (5 bases). This CDR3 is built from 13 residues. The V and J ends lost 0 bases and 8 bases respectively, with 10 bases between them. Germline V lookup: CDR1 SGHRS, CDR2 YFSETQ. The CDR3, as DNA: TGCGCCAGCAGCTTGGGGGAAAGGGGTACGCAGTATTTT. Translated: CASSLGERGTQYF. Filled out from reference TRBV5-1 and TRBJ2-3, the complete variable domain reads KAGVTQTPRYLIKTRGQQVTLSCSPISGHRSVSWYQQTPGQGLQFLFEYFSETQRNKGNFPGRFSGRQFSNSRSEMNVSTLELGDSALYLCASSLGERGTQYFGPGTRLTVL.

On this clone: One end of the junction is discordant with germline, which a read error may explain. The CDR3 bases are TGTTCCAGCAGCTTTTTCGGGGGGCGAGAAGCTTTCTTT. Translation: CSSSFFGGREAFF. V gene TRBV7-9 combines with J gene TRBJ1-1; D might be TRBD1 (6 bases). This CDR3 is 13 amino acids long. Per the germline V gene, CDR1 is SEHNR and CDR2 is FQNEAQ (reference sequence). Supplemented by reference TRBV7-9 and TRBJ1-1, the full variable domain reads DTGVSQNPRHKITKRGQNVTFRCDPISEHNRLYWYRQTLGQGPEFLTYFQNEAQLEKSRLLSDRFSAERPKGSFSTLEIQRTEQGDSAMYLCSSSFFGGREAFFGQGTRLTVV.